This T cell receptor beta chain was retrieved from a study of blood T cell repertoires in COVID-19. The table came from immunoSEQ multiplex PCR; TCRdb's copy has only in-frame clones and leaves some out. The table includes over 250,000 clones, roughly 88% detected once. In germline, CDR1 is KGHDR, CDR2 SFDVKD. The CDR3 runs 14 residues. V was pared by 4 bases and J by 1 base, with 8 bases between. The source of this sequence is a woman aged 25 to 39 who had recovered from COVID-19. This chain connects TRBV24-1 to TRBJ2-3; TRBD1 is a possible D gene (5 bases). Sequenced: PBMCs or T cells enriched from blood (not recorded which). CDR3 sequence: CATSDPTGTDTQYF. In nucleotides, the CDR3 is TGTGCCACCAGTGACCCGACAGGCACAGATACGCAGTATTTT.